Listed below are T cell receptor beta chains from one sample, sequenced in a study of response to subunit inactivated influenza vaccine. One entry per CDR3 protein results from TCRdb running MiXCR on the RT-PCR reads. In the table there are under 850,000 distinct CDR3 sequences, about a fifth of which are singletons. The sample here was PBMCs from blood, taken 5 days after vaccination. Source of these receptors: a man between 50 and 59 years old who received an inactivated influenza vaccine. Each CDR3 is given with its conserved first and last residue. D genes are given only for firm matches. Size values are once, few and many counts, or a class for expanded clones, and some rows have none.

cdr3_nt cdr3_aa clone_size cdr3_length d_call j_call v_call
TGTGCCAGCAGCGTACGCCTAGGAGACTACAATGAGCAGTTCTTC CASSVRLGDYNEQFF NA 15 NA TRBJ2-1 TRBV9
TGTGCCAGCAGCTTAGCGGGAGCCCTAGCCAAAAACATTCAGTACTTC CASSLAGALAKNIQYF many 16 NA TRBJ2-4 TRBV7-2
TGTGCCAGCAGTTACCCTTCCGGCGGGGGGCGGTACAATGAGCAGTTCTTC CASSYPSGGGRYNEQFF few 17 TRBD2 TRBJ2-1 TRBV6-2/TRBV6-3
TGTGCCAGCAGTTTAGGGGGATATAATTCACCCCTCCACTTT CASSLGGYNSPLHF many 14 NA TRBJ1-6 TRBV12-3/TRBV12-4
TGCGCCAGCAGCTTGACTAGCGGGGCAGTCCTACGGTCCGGGGAGCTGTTTTTT CASSLTSGAVLRSGELFF many 18 TRBD2 TRBJ2-2 TRBV5-1
TGTGCCATCAGTGCGGACAGCGGGAGGGCCTCCTACGAGCAGTACTTC CAISADSGRASYEQYF NA 16 TRBD2 TRBJ2-7 TRBV10-3
TGCAGACCATGGACAGGGAGGGCCTACAATGAGCAGTTCTTC CRPWTGRAYNEQFF NA 14 NA TRBJ2-1 TRBV20-1
TGCGCCAGCCGCCACCCAGATGGCTACACCTTC CASRHPDGYTF many 11 NA TRBJ1-2 TRBV10-2
TGTGCCAGCAACAGACAGGGGGGAAACATTCAGTACTTC CASNRQGGNIQYF NA 13 TRBD1 TRBJ2-4 TRBV5-8
TGTGCCAGCAGCATCACCGGGACAGTACCAACCTACGAGCAGTACTTC CASSITGTVPTYEQYF NA 16 TRBD1 TRBJ2-7 TRBV11-2
TGTGCCATCAGTACGGGACAGGGGATGGAGACCCAGTACTTC CAISTGQGMETQYF NA 14 TRBD1 TRBJ2-5 TRBV10-3
TGCAGCGCTGGACAGGCCCAGGGAAGCGAGCAGTACTTC CSAGQAQGSEQYF NA 13 TRBD1 TRBJ2-7 TRBV29-1
TGTGCCAGTAGTATGGGGGCAGGCGGAGGCTACACCTTC CASSMGAGGGYTF few 13 NA TRBJ1-2 TRBV19
TGTGCCAGCAGCTTAGGATGGTCTAGCGGGACCTACGAGCAGTACTTC CASSLGWSSGTYEQYF once 16 TRBD2 TRBJ2-7 TRBV13
TGCAGTGCTCTGTCGGTGTTAGGTGCCAACGTCCTGACTTTC CSALSVLGANVLTF few 14 NA TRBJ2-6 TRBV20-1
TGTGCCAGCAGCTATGGACTAGCGGCGAGCACAGATACGCAGTATTTT CASSYGLAASTDTQYF NA 16 TRBD2 TRBJ2-3 TRBV3-1
TGCAGTGCTAGAGATCTTATTAGACTAGCGGGCGACTACAATGAGCAGTTCTTC CSARDLIRLAGDYNEQFF NA 18 TRBD2 TRBJ2-1 TRBV20-1
TGTGCCAGCAGTTTATGGCGGGGTAGCTACGAGCAGTACTTC CASSLWRGSYEQYF NA 14 NA TRBJ2-7 TRBV12-3/TRBV12-4
TGCGCCAGCAGCTTGGTAGAACCCTCCTACGAGCAGTACTTC CASSLVEPSYEQYF few 14 NA TRBJ2-7 TRBV5-1
TGCAGTGCCTCGGGGGGGCTATACAATGAGCAGTTCTTC CSASGGLYNEQFF NA 13 TRBD2 TRBJ2-1 TRBV20-1
TGTGCCAGCAGCTCCCCGGATGTGACGGACATGGGCGAGCAGTACTTC CASSSPDVTDMGEQYF NA 16 NA TRBJ2-7 TRBV7-2
TGTGCCATCAGTATCGGGGGTAGCACAGATACGCAGTATTTT CAISIGGSTDTQYF few 14 NA TRBJ2-3 TRBV10-3